This T cell receptor beta chain was identified during a study of blood T cell repertoires in COVID-19. Turning to the study itself: Material from acute and convalescent COVID-19 was sourced from the United States, Italy and Spain. PBMCs, B-cell-depleted T cells, or T cells provided the cDNA or gDNA that made up the material.

The CDR3 runs to 17 residues. The V end lost 5 bases, the J end lost 3 bases, and 22 bases lay between the germline ends. Germline V lookup: CDR1 SEHNR, CDR2 FQNEAQ (reference sequence). The authors' processing: Amplification with reference gene primers provided the estimates of nucleated cell counts. Libraries were prepared by immunoSEQ multiplex PCR; TCRdb keeps only in-frame clonotypes and omits some of them. From that table come the V and J calls and clone size; the DNA was used to work out D and trimming. The sample carries 120,000 or so clones, around 87% recorded once. The sample consisted of peripheral blood. The chain recombines TRBV7-9 with TRBJ1-1; the D gene is possibly TRBD1 (6 bases). This TCR was recovered from a woman in her seventies with acute or convalescent COVID-19. CDR3 bases: TGTGCCAGCAGCCTGGCCACAGGGTATCTCCCGGACACTGAAGCTTTCTTT. It specifies CASSLATGYLPDTEAFF. The whole variable domain, remainder taken from reference TRBV7-9 and TRBJ1-1, is DTGVSQNPRHKITKRGQNVTFRCDPISEHNRLYWYRQTLGQGPEFLTYFQNEAQLEKSRLLSDRFSAERPKGSFSTLEIQRTEQGDSAMYLCASSLATGYLPDTEAFFGQGTRLTVV.